The T cell receptor (beta chain) described here comes from a study of shared clonotypes between healthy human individuals. Study at large: Participating donors consisted of two women and a few men aged 18 to 49.

Remarks on this clone: Its specificity is unknown. In the same sample, other DNA sequences code for this CDR3.

Germline CDR1 and CDR2: SGHRS and YFSETQ. V lost 3 bases and J lost 7; bases outside the gene matches: 5. This CDR3 is built from 15 residues. Findings and caveats of the study: The low donor count limited represented genetic and exposure-history diversity. Generally, naive subsets came out with larger estimated richness than memory subsets.

The assay was immunoSEQ multiplex PCR, and TCRdb's table has in-frame clones only and misses some. The sample holds approximately 980,000 clones, around three quarters seen once. The chain links TRBV5-1 to TRBJ2-1; 12 positions match TRBD2. The sample consisted of memory CD4+ T cells sorted from blood. Subset noted: CD45RA-negative fraction. This TCR was recovered from a man between 18 and 35 years old in good health. The CDR3 is CASSSLAGGPNEQFF. The CDR3 DNA sequence: TGCGCCAGCAGCTCTCTAGCGGGAGGGCCGAATGAGCAGTTCTTC.